Listed here are 5 T cell receptor beta chains from one sample, sequenced in a study of shared clonotypes between healthy human individuals. TCRdb's copy holds only in-frame clones and misses some; the assay was immunoSEQ multiplex PCR. The sample carries around 2.1 million clones, almost 96% recorded once. Sequenced material: naive CD4+ T cells sorted from blood. This sample's subset: CD45RA+ positively selected. These TCRs come from a man younger than 35 in good health.

This chain connects TRBV18 to TRBJ2-3, with a weak D call TRBD2 (5 bases). There are 15 residues in the CDR3. Trimming took 0 bases from V and 6 from J, leaving 13 bases between them. The germline gives CDR1 KGHSH, CDR2 LQKENI. CDR3 amino acids: CASSPPGLREDTQYF. DNA for the CDR3: TGTGCCAGCTCACCACCGGGTCTAAGGGAGGATACGCAGTATTTT. The full variable domain, rest sourced from reference TRBV18 and TRBJ2-3, is NAGVMQNPRHLVRRRGQEARLRCSPMKGHSHVYWYRQLPEEGLKFMVYLQKENIIDESGMPKERFSAEFPKEGPSILRIQQVVRGDSAAYFCASSPPGLREDTQYFGPGTRLTVL.

V gene TRBV7-3 combines with J gene TRBJ2-5, with D uncertain. CDR1 and CDR2 (germline): SGHTA, FQGTGA. V gave up 0 bases and J gave up 5 bases, with 7 bases separating them. The CDR3 covers 13 residues. This chain's CDR3 is CASSLTVPETQYF. In DNA, the CDR3 is TGTGCCAGCAGCTTAACAGTACCGGAGACCCAGTACTTC.

CDR3 DNA: TGTGCCAGTGGTGGGAGACCCACAGATACGCAGTATTTT. It encodes CASGGRPTDTQYF. This chain connects TRBV19 to TRBJ2-3, with TRBD2 as a possible D gene (5 bases). CDR1 and CDR2 from the germline V gene are LNHDA and SQIVND (reference sequence). This CDR3 comprises 13 residues. With 8 bases removed from V and 2 bases from J, the gap between germline ends came to 11 bases.

The chain links TRBV11-3 to TRBJ1-3; 7 positions match TRBD1. V lost 5 bases, J lost 0 bases, and 7 bases stayed unmatched. Germline values: CDR1 SGHNT, CDR2 YENEEA. The CDR3 is 16 amino acids. The CDR3 sequence is CASSQGGQSSGNTIYF. The CDR3 DNA sequence: TGTGCCAGCAGCCAAGGGGGACAGTCCTCTGGAAACACCATATATTTT.

This chain links TRBV5-1 with TRBJ2-7; 7 bases are a match to TRBD2. V shed 1 base, J shed 5 bases, and the junction held 12 bases outside the gene matches. This CDR3 is 16 amino acids long. The V gene's germline CDR1 is SGHRS and CDR2 YFSETQ. Here the CDR3 reads CASSLWGGTDKHEQYF. The DNA for the CDR3 is TGCGCCAGCAGCTTGTGGGGAGGGACGGACAAACACGAGCAGTACTTC.